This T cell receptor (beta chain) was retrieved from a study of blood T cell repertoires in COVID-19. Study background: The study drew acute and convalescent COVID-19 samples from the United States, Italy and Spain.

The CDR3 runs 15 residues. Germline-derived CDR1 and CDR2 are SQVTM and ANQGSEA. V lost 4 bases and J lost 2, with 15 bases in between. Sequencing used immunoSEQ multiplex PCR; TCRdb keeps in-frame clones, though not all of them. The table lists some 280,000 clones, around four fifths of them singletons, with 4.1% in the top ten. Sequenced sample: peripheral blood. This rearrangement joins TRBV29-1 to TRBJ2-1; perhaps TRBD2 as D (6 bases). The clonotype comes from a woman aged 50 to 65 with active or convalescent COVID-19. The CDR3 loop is CSVVPPGLTYNEQFF. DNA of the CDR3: TGCAGCGTTGTCCCTCCGGGACTGACCTACAATGAGCAGTTCTTC.